The source of this T cell receptor beta chain is a study of blood T cell repertoires in COVID-19. Overall study: T cells, B-cell-depleted T cells, or PBMCs provided the cDNA or gDNA that served as material.

The study assigned cohorts using participant-reported clinical history. Resolution of symptoms, clearance, or two negative PCRs was present in recovered Cohort 3 donors. As processed by the authors: Reference gene primer amplification gave nucleated cell count estimates. Method: immunoSEQ multiplex PCR; TCRdb's copy keeps in-frame clones and lacks some. V, J and clone size are those of that table, while D and trimming were read from the DNA. The table lists 150,000 to 200,000 clones, more than 75% of them singletons. Losses at the gene ends were 8 bases for V and 8 bases for J; bases not matched to a gene: 13. The CDR3 loop spans 16 amino acids. Looked up from germline, CDR1 is MDHEN and CDR2 is SYDVKM.

Sequenced sample: PBMCs or T cells enriched from blood (not recorded which). The receptor comes from a woman aged 45-65 years who had recovered from COVID-19. The chain couples TRBV28 to TRBJ2-1; 12 nucleotides agree with TRBD2. DNA for the CDR3: TGTGCCAGCGGAGGAGGGCTAGCGGGAGGGCGAGATGAGCAGTTCTTC. Amino acids: CASGGGLAGGRDEQFF.